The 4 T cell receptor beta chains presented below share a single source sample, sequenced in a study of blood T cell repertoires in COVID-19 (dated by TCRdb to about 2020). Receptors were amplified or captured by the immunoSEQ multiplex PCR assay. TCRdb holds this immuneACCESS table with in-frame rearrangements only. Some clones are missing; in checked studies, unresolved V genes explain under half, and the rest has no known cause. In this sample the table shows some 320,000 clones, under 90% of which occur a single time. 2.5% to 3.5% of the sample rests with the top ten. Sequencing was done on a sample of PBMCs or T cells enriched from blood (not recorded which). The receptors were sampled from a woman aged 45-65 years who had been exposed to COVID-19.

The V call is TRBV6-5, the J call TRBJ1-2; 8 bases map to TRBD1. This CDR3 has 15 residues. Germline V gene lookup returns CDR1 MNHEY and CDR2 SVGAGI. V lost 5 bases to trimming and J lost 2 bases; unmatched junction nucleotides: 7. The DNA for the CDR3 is TGTGCCAGCAGTAGACAGGGGACTTCGAACTATGGCTACACCTTC. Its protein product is CASSRQGTSNYGYTF.

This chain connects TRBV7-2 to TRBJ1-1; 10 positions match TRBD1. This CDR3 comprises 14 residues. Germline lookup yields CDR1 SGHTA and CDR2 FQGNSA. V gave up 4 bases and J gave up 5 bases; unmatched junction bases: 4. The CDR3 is CASSSGQGPTEAFF. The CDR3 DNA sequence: TGTGCCAGCAGCTCGGGACAGGGGCCTACTGAAGCTTTCTTT.

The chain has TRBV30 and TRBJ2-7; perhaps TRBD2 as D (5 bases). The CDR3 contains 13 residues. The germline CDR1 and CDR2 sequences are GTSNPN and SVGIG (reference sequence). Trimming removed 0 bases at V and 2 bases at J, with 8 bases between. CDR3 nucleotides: TGTGCCTGGAGTGTCGCCGGGACCTACGAGCAGTACTTC. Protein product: CAWSVAGTYEQYF.

The CDR3 here is CASSFRGQGARRTYQYF. CDR3 sequence (DNA): TGTGCCAGCAGTTTTCGAGGACAGGGGGCCCGACGGACTTATCAGTATTTT. The chain uses TRBV28 and TRBJ2-3; 11 bases align to TRBD1. This CDR3 has 17 amino acids. V trimming: 3 bases; J trimming: 12 bases; junction bases outside the gene matches: 17. Germline V gives CDR1 MDHEN, CDR2 SYDVKM.